The entry below describes one T cell receptor beta chain. TCRdb's table, derived via immunoSEQ multiplex PCR, lists solely in-frame clones and lacks some. Of about 140,000 clones in the sample, roughly four fifths were seen once. The entry originates in a study of blood T cell repertoires in COVID-19. The V and J ends lost 7 bases and 3 bases respectively, with 12 bases between them. This CDR3 region has 13 residues. The germline V gene encodes CDR1 MNHEY and CDR2 SMNVEV (reference sequence). The material sequenced was peripheral blood. The chain couples TRBV27 to TRBJ1-1; D is uncertain. This clonotype originated in a woman in her forties or fifties with active or convalescent COVID-19. The CDR3 sequence is CASKPPSDTEAFF. In nucleotides, the CDR3 is TGTGCCAGCAAACCCCCTAGTGACACTGAAGCTTTCTTT.